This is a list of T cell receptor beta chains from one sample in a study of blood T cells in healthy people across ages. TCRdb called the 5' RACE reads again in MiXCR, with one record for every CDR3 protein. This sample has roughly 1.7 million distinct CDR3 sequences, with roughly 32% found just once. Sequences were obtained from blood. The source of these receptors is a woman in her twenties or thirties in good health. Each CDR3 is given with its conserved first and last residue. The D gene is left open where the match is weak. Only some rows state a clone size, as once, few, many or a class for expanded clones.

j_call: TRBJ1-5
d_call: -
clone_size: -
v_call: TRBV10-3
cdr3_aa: CAISESIGPISAQPQHF
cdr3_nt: TGTGCCATCAGTGAGTCGATTGGACCCATAAGTGCCCAGCCCCAGCATTTT

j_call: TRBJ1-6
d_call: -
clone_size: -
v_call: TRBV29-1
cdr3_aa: CSVGGGGDSPLHF
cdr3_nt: TGCAGCGTTGGGGGGGGCGGTGATTCACCCCTCCACTTT

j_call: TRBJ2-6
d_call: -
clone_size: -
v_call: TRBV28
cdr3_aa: CASSLHSGANVLTF
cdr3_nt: TGTGCCAGCAGTCTCCACTCTGGGGCCAACGTCCTGACTTTC

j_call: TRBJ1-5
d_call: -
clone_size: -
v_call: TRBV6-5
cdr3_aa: CASSYSEGLQPQHF
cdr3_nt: TGTGCCAGCAGTTACTCGGAGGGGCTGCAGCCCCAGCATTTT

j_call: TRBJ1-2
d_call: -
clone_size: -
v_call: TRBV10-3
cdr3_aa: CATSGLLRHGYTF
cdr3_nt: TGTGCCACCAGTGGCCTACTTCGCCATGGCTACACCTTC

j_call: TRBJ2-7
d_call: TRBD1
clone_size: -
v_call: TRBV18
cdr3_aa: CASSPTLGQGVYEQYF
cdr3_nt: TGTGCCAGCTCTCCCACCCTTGGACAGGGGGTCTACGAGCAGTACTTC

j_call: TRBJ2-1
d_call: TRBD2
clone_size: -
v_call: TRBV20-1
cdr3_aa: CSARASGSVNEQFF
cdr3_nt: TGCAGTGCTAGGGCTAGCGGGAGCGTCAATGAGCAGTTCTTC

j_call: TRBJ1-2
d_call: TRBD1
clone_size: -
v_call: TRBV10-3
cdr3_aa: CAISEYGQGIEGYTF
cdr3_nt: TGTGCCATCAGTGAGTACGGACAGGGAATTGAGGGCTACACCTTC

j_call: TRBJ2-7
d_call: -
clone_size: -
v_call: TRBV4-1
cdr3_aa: CAGSTRDLDYEQYF
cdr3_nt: TGCGCCGGCAGTACTCGGGACCTGGACTACGAGCAGTACTTC

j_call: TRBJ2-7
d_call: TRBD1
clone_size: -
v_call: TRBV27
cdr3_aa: CASSFHKDRAEQYF
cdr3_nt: TGTGCCAGCAGTTTCCACAAGGACAGGGCCGAGCAGTACTTC

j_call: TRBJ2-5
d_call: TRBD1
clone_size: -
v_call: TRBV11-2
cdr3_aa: CASSLGDRGRAETQYF
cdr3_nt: TGTGCCAGCAGCTTAGGGGACAGGGGGCGCGCAGAGACCCAGTACTTC

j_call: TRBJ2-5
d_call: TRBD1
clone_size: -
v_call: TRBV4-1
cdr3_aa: CASSHPGQGTQETQYF
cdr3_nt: TGCGCCAGCAGCCACCCGGGACAGGGGACACAAGAGACCCAGTACTTC

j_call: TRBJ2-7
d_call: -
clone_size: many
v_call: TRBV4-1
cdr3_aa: CASSQRALTYEQYF
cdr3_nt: TGCGCCAGCAGCCAACGAGCCCTCACCTACGAGCAGTACTTC

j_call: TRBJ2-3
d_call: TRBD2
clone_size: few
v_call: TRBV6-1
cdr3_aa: CASSAGGLSDTQYF
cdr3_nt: TGTGCCAGCAGTGCGGGGGGGCTCTCAGATACGCAGTATTTT

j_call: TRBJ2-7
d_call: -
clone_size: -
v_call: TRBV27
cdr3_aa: CASSPIKKSEYEQYF
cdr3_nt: TGTGCCAGCAGTCCAATCAAGAAGAGCGAGTACGAGCAGTACTTC

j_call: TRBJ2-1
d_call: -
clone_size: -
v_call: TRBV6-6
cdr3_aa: CASTLDSYNEQFF
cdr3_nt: TGTGCCAGCACCTTGGACTCCTACAATGAGCAGTTCTTC